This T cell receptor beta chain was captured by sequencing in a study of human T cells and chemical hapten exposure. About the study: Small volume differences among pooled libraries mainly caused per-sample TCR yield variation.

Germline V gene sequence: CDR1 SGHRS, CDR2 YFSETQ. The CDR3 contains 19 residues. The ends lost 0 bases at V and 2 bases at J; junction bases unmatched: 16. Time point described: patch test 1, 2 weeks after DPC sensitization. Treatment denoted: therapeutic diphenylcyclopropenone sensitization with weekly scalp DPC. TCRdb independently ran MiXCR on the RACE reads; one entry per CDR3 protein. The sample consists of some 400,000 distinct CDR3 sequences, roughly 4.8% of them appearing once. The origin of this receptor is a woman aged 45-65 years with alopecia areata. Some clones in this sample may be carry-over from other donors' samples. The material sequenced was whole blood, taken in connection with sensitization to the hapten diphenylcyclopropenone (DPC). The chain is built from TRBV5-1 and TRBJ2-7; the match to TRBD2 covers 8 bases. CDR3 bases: TGCGCCAGCAGCTTGGGTGCAGGGGAGGAGCGGGAGCACCCCTACGAGCAGTACTTC. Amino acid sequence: CASSLGAGEEREHPYEQYF.